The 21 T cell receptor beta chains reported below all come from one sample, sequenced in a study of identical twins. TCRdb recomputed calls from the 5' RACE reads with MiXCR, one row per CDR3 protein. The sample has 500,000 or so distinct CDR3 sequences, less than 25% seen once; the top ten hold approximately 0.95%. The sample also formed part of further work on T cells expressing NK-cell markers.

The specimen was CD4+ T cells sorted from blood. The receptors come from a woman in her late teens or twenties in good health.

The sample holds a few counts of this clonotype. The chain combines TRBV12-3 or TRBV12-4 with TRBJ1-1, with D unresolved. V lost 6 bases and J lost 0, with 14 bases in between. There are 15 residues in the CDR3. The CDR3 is CASRKNAGMNTEAFF. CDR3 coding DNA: TGTGCCAGCAGGAAAAACGCTGGCATGAACACTGAAGCTTTCTTT.

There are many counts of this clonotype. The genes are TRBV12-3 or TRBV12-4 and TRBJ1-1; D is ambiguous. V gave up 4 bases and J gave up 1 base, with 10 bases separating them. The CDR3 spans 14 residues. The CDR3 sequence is CASSSRGGNTEAFF. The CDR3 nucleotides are TGTGCCAGCAGTTCCCGGGGAGGGAACACTGAAGCTTTCTTT.

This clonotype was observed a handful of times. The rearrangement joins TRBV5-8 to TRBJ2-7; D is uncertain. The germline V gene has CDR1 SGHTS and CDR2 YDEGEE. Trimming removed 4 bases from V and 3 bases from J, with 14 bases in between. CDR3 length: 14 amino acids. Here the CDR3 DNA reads TGTGCCAGCAGCCTGAGAAATCAAGTCTACGAGCAGTACTTC. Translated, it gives CASSLRNQVYEQYF.

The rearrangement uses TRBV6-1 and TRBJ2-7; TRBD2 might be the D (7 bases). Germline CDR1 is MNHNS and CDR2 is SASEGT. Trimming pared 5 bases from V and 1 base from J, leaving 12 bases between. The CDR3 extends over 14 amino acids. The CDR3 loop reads CASSPRGGSYEQYF. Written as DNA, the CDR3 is TGTGCCAGCAGTCCGAGGGGGGGATCCTACGAGCAGTACTTC.

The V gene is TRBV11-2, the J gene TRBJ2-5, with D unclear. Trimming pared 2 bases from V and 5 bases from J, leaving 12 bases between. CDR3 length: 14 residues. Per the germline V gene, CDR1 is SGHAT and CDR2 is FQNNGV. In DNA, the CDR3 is TGTGCCAGCAGCTTACGCTACACAACTGAGACCCAGTACTTC. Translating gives CASSLRYTTETQYF. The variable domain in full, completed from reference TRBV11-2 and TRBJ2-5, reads EAGVAQSPRYKIIEKRQSVAFWCNPISGHATLYWYQQILGQGPKLLIQFQNNGVVDDSQLPKDRFSAERLKGVDSTLKIQPAKLEDSAVYLCASSLRYTTETQYFGPGTRLLVL.

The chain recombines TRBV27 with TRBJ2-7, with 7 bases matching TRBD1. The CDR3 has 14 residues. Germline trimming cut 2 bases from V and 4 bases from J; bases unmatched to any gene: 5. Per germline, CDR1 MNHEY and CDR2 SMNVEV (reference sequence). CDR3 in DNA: TGTGCCAGCAGTTTAAACAGGGGCAGGTACGAGCAGTACTTC. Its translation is CASSLNRGRYEQYF.

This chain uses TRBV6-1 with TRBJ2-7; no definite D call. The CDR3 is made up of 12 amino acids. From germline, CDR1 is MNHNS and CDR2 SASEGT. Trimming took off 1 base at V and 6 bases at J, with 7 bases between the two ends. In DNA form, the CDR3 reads TGTGCCAGCAGTGAAGGTTTTGGCGAGCAGTACTTC. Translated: CASSEGFGEQYF.

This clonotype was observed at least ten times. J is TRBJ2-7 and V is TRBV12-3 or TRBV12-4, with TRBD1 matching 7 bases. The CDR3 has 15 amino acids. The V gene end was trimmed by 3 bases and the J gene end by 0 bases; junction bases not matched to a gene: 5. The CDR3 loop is CASSFRGKDSYEQYF. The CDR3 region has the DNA TGTGCCAGCAGTTTCAGGGGGAAGGACTCCTACGAGCAGTACTTC.

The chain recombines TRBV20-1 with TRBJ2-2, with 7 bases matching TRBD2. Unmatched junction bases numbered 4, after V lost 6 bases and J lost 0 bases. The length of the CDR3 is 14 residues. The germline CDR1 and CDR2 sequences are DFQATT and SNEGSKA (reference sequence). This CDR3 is CSAGGLSNTGELFF. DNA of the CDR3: TGCAGTGCGGGGGGACTATCGAACACCGGGGAGCTGTTTTTT.

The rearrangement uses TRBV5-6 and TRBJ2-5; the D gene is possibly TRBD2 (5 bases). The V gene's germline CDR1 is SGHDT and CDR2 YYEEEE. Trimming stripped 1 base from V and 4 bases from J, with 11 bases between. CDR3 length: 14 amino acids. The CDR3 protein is CASSLTRAGETQYF. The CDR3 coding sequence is TGTGCCAGCAGCTTGACACGGGCGGGAGAGACCCAGTACTTC.

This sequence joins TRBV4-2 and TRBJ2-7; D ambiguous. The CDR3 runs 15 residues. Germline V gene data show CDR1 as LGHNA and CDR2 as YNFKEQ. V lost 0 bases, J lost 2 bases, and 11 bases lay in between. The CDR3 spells CASSQDRIVAYEQYF. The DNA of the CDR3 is TGTGCCAGCAGCCAAGATCGTATAGTCGCCTACGAGCAGTACTTC.

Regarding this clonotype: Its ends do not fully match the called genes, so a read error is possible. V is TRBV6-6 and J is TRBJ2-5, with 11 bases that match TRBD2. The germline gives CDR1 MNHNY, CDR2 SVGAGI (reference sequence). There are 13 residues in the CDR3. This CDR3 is CASSIRLAGTPYF. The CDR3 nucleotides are TGTGCCAGCAGTATCCGACTAGCGGGAACCCCGTACTTC.

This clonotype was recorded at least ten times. In DNA, the CDR3 is TGCGCCAGCAGCCAACTAGCGGGAGCGGACACAGATACGCAGTATTTT. It specifies CASSQLAGADTDTQYF. The chain has TRBV4-3 and TRBJ2-3, with 10 bases fitting TRBD2. This CDR3 is 16 amino acids long. Germline trimming cut 2 bases from V and 2 bases from J; bases unmatched to any gene: 4. CDR1 LGHNA and CDR2 YSLEER come from the germline V gene.

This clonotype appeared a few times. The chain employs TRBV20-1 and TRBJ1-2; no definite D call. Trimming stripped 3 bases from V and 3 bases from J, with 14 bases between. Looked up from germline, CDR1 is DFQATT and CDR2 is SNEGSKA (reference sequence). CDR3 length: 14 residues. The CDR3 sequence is CSARPITADYGYTF. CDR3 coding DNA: TGCAGTGCTAGGCCCATCACAGCGGACTATGGCTACACCTTC.

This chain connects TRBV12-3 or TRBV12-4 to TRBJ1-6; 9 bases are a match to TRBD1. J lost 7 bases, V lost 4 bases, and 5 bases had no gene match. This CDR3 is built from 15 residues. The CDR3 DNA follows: TGTGCCAGCAGTTCTACAGGGGGCCAAAATTCACCCCTCCACTTT. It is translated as CASSSTGGQNSPLHF.

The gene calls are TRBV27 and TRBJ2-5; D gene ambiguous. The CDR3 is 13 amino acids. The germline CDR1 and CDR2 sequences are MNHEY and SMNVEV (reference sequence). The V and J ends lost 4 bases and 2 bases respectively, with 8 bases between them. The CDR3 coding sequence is TGTGCCAGCAGTTGGACGGAACAAGAGACCCAGTACTTC. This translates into CASSWTEQETQYF.

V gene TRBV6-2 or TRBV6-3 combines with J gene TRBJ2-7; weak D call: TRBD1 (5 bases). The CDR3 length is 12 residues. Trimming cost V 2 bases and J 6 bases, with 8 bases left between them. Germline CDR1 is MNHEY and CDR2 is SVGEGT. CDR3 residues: CASSYGALEQYF. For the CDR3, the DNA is TGTGCCAGCAGTTACGGGGCCCTCGAGCAGTACTTC.

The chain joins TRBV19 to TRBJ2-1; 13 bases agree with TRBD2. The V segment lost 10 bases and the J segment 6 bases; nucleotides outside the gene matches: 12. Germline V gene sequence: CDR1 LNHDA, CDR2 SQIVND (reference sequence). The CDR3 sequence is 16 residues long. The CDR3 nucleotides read TGTGCCACCGCCAAGACCGGGACTAGCGGGACCAATGAGCAGTTCTTC. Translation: CATAKTGTSGTNEQFF.

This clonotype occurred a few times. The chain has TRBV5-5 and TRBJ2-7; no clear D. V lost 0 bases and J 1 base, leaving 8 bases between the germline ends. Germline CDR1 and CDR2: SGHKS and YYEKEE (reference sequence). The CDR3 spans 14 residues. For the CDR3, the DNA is TGTGCCAGCAGCTTGGTGGCCAGATCCTACGAGCAGTACTTC. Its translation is CASSLVARSYEQYF.

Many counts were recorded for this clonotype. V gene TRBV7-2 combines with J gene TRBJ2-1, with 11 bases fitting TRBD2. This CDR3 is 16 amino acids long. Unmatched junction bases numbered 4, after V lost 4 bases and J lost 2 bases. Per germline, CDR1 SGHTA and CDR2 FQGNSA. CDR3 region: CASSSLAGGTYNEQFF. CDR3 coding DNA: TGTGCCAGCAGCTCCTTAGCGGGGGGGACCTACAATGAGCAGTTCTTC.

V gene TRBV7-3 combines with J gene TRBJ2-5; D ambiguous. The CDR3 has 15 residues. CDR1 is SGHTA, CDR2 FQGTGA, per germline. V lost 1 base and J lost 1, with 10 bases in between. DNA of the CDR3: TGTGCCAGCAGCTTAAGAGTGGGCGGCCAAGAGACCCAGTACTTC. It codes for CASSLRVGGQETQYF. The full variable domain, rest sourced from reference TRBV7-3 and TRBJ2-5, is GAGVSQTPSNKVTEKGKYVELRCDPISGHTALYWYRQSLGQGPEFLIYFQGTGAADDSGLPNDRFFAVRPEGSVSTLKIQRTERGDSAVYLCASSLRVGGQETQYFGPGTRLLVL.